A single TCR beta chain is shown here with its context. The data were taken from a study of PD-L1 blockade in urothelial cancer. On the study more broadly: Of approximately 30 patients, around 26 were males with bladder-origin urothelial cancer. Blood-derived samples held a median around 140,000 T cells.

Germline CDR1 SQVTM, CDR2 ANQGSEA. The CDR3 runs to 12 residues. V gave up 4 bases and J gave up 0 bases, with 6 bases separating them. The method was immunoSEQ multiplex PCR; TCRdb's version includes in-frame clones alone and lacks a portion of them. Of around 110,000 clones in the sample, around 93% were seen once. Documented time point: peripheral blood 6 weeks after treatment start. This receptor was obtained from a man in his 60s with urothelial cancer. This rearrangement joins TRBV29-1 to TRBJ1-2; no reliable D call. The source material was PBMCs, sampled around atezolizumab (anti-PD-L1) treatment. The CDR3 coding sequence is TGCAGCGTTGGAACGGCTAACTATGGCTACACCTTC. Translated: CSVGTANYGYTF.